The 19 T cell receptor beta chains listed next were all sequenced from one sample in a study of blood T cells in healthy people across ages. A J-beta primer mix and a sample-barcoded 5' primer were used in a second PCR of roughly 7 to 12 cycles. MiXCR was run by TCRdb on the 5' RACE reads, yielding one entry per CDR3 protein. The sample lists 950,000 to 1,200,000 distinct CDR3 sequences, around two fifths occurring once. Sequencing was done on a sample of blood. The receptors here all came from a man younger than 35 in good health.

In this sample, this clonotype turned up a few times. V is TRBV6-2 or TRBV6-3 and J is TRBJ2-3; 11 positions agree with TRBD2. Per germline, CDR1 MNHEY and CDR2 SVGEGT. The CDR3 is 18 residues long. V dropped 6 bases and J dropped 2; count of bases not matched to a gene: 13. As DNA, the CDR3 is TGTGCCAGCAGGGATACTAGCGGGGGCCACTTTTACACAGATACGCAGTATTTT. Protein sequence: CASRDTSGGHFYTDTQYF.

This clonotype was counted only a few times. This chain uses TRBV6-6 with TRBJ1-5; D not certain. The CDR3 consists of 13 residues. Germline V CDR1 and CDR2: MNHNY, SVGAGI (reference sequence). V lost 9 bases and J 0 bases, leaving 9 bases between the germline ends. In DNA, the CDR3 is TGTGCCAGTACAGCTTATAGCAATCAGCCCCAGCATTTT. Its translation: CASTAYSNQPQHF.

This clonotype turned up a few times. This chain links TRBV7-2 with TRBJ1-2; 10 positions match TRBD1. With 5 bases clipped from V and 4 bases from J, the junction kept 4 bases outside the gene matches. The CDR3 has 14 residues. In germline, CDR1 is SGHTA, CDR2 FQGNSA. The CDR3 protein is CASSGTGVGYGYTF. CDR3 nucleotides: TGTGCCAGCAGCGGGACAGGGGTTGGCTATGGCTACACCTTC.

The table lists this clonotype with many counts. The V and J genes are TRBV20-1 and TRBJ1-2; D gene ambiguous. V dropped 0 bases and J dropped 4 bases, with 12 bases sitting between them. The CDR3 spans 14 residues. Per germline, CDR1 DFQATT and CDR2 SNEGSKA (reference sequence). CDR3 loop: CSARDPGLSYGYTF. CDR3 in DNA: TGCAGTGCTAGAGATCCGGGTCTCAGCTATGGCTACACCTTC.

The table lists this clonotype with a few counts. V usage is TRBV3-1 and J usage is TRBJ2-7, with D hard to call. Trimming shortened V by 3 bases and J by 7 bases, and 16 bases separated the two germline ends. CDR1 is LGHDT and CDR2 is YNNKEL in the germline V gene (reference sequence). This CDR3 is 14 amino acids long. In DNA form, the CDR3 reads TGTGCCAGCAGCCAGACGCAACAATACAATGAGCAGTACTTC. This codes for CASSQTQQYNEQYF.

V usage is TRBV6-2 or TRBV6-3 and J usage is TRBJ2-5; TRBD1 matches 7 bases. Germline V lookup: CDR1 MNHEY, CDR2 SVGEGT. The CDR3 length is 17 residues. V was clipped by 2 bases and J by 0 bases; unmatched bases: 9. This chain's CDR3 is CASSYIFGTEYQETQYF. For the CDR3, the DNA is TGTGCCAGCAGTTACATTTTTGGGACAGAGTACCAAGAGACCCAGTACTTC.

Remarks on this clonotype: Sequence at one end of the junction differs from germline and may be a read error. The J gene is TRBJ2-7, the V gene TRBV2; 8 bases align to TRBD1. Germline-derived CDR1 and CDR2 are SNHLY and FYNNEI. This CDR3 is 15 amino acids long. The CDR3 nucleotides read TGTGCCAGCGGTGAAAGACAGGGGCCCCTCTCCGAGCAGTACTTC. Its protein is CASGERQGPLSEQYF.

The V gene is TRBV5-1, the J gene TRBJ2-3, with 10 bases fitting TRBD2. V shed 1 base and J 14 bases; nucleotides not matched to a gene: 10. CDR1 and CDR2 (germline): SGHRS, YFSETQ. This CDR3 spans 14 amino acids. The CDR3 reads CASSLRTSGGIGYF. The CDR3 nucleotides are TGCGCCAGCAGCTTGCGGACTAGCGGAGGGATTGGGTATTTT.

This clonotype came up a few times. This chain uses TRBV10-3 with TRBJ1-2, with 7 bases aligning to TRBD1. The CDR3 is 16 residues long. The trim removed 7 bases at V and 5 bases at J, leaving 16 bases unmatched. CDR1 and CDR2 (germline): ENHRY, SYGVKD. CDR3 sequence reads: CAITSGNSGGIYGYTF. The CDR3 region has the DNA TGTGCCATCACCTCAGGGAACTCAGGGGGTATTTATGGCTACACCTTC.

The chain carries TRBV6-2 or TRBV6-3 and TRBJ2-6; D might be TRBD1 (6 bases). The V gene lost 6 bases and the J gene lost 1 base, with 10 bases spanning the gap. This CDR3 has 15 residues. Germline V gene sequence: CDR1 MNHEY, CDR2 SVGEGT. The CDR3 nucleotides read TGTGCCAGCAGACCCGACAGGTCTGGGGCCAACGTCCTGACTTTC. It specifies CASRPDRSGANVLTF.

The chain has TRBV7-9 and TRBJ2-7, with D possibly called TRBD1 or TRBD2 (6 bases each). CDR1 is SEHNR and CDR2 is FQNEAQ in the germline V gene (reference sequence). CDR3 size: 13 residues. Trimming shortened V by 7 bases and J by 7 bases, and 17 bases separated the two germline ends. The CDR3 loop reads CASIPPGDNEQYF. As DNA, the CDR3 is TGTGCCAGCATCCCACCGGGGGACAATGAGCAGTACTTC.

This clonotype was found a few times. This sequence joins TRBV4-2 and TRBJ1-4; weak D call: TRBD1 (5 bases). This CDR3 is built from 15 residues. Germline V CDR1 and CDR2: LGHNA, YNFKEQ. Trimming removed 4 bases from V and 5 bases from J, with 14 bases in between. The CDR3 sequence is CASSLPGWGNEKLFF. In DNA form, the CDR3 reads TGTGCCAGCAGCCTCCCGGGGTGGGGGAATGAAAAACTGTTTTTT.

V usage is TRBV6-5 and J usage is TRBJ1-6, with D perhaps TRBD1 (5 bases). Germline-derived CDR1 and CDR2 are MNHEY and SVGAGI. Trimming removed 7 bases from V and 8 bases from J, with 15 bases in between. The length of the CDR3 is 14 residues. The CDR3 loop reads CASTYRDGHSPLHF. In DNA, the CDR3 is TGTGCCAGCACCTATCGGGACGGACATTCACCCCTCCACTTT.

This clonotype turned up a few times. The J gene is TRBJ2-1, the V gene TRBV5-6; the D is unclear. Germline CDR1 is SGHDT and CDR2 is YYEEEE. With 2 bases removed from V and 0 bases from J, the gap between germline ends came to 12 bases. The CDR3 length is 16 residues. CDR3 nucleotides: TGTGCCAGCAGCTTAGTTGGCCCGACCTCCTACAATGAGCAGTTCTTC. Translating gives CASSLVGPTSYNEQFF.

This clonotype has more than one count but fewer than ten. The V gene is TRBV12-3 or TRBV12-4, the J gene TRBJ1-1; D is ambiguous. The V and J ends lost 5 bases and 5 bases respectively, with 9 bases between them. The CDR3 runs to 12 residues. CDR3 amino acids: CASSVPGTEAFF. The CDR3 nucleotides are TGTGCCAGCAGTGTCCCCGGGACTGAAGCTTTCTTT.

V and J are TRBV12-3 or TRBV12-4 and TRBJ1-2; D gene uncertain. The ends were cut back, 5 bases at V and 8 bases at J, with 12 bases in the middle. The CDR3 has 12 amino acids. Here the CDR3 reads CASSADPTGYTF. The CDR3 nucleotides are TGTGCCAGCAGTGCGGACCCGACGGGCTACACCTTC.

The V call is TRBV3-1, the J call TRBJ2-4, with D unclear. In germline, CDR1 is LGHDT, CDR2 YNNKEL (reference sequence). With 3 bases removed from V and 11 bases from J, the gap between germline ends came to 11 bases. The CDR3 consists of 12 residues. The DNA of the CDR3 is TGTGCCAGCAGCCAGGCGGAATACCTTCAGTACTTC. Amino acid sequence: CASSQAEYLQYF.

The chain carries TRBV4-1 and TRBJ1-1; TRBD1 matches 7 bases. Trimming at V came to 4 bases and at J to 0 bases, leaving 11 bases not matched to a gene. In germline, CDR1 is MGHRA, CDR2 YSYEKL. The CDR3 runs to 17 residues. For the CDR3, the DNA is TGCGCCAGCAGCCCCCTCCCCCCGGACAGGCTGAACACTGAAGCTTTCTTT. Its protein product is CASSPLPPDRLNTEAFF.

Worth noting for this clonotype: The junction and the germline gene differ at one end; a read error may be behind it. V gene TRBV27 combines with J gene TRBJ1-5; D not certain. Germline V CDR1 and CDR2: MNHEY, SMNVEV (reference sequence). The CDR3 contains 16 residues. CDR3 sequence: CAGSLSPWPWDQPQHF. As DNA, the CDR3 is TGTGCCGGCAGTTTATCACCCTGGCCCTGGGATCAGCCCCAGCATTTT.